This T cell receptor (beta chain) was identified during a study of blood T cell repertoires in COVID-19. This table comes from immunoSEQ multiplex PCR, and its TCRdb copy is limited to in-frame clones, with some not included. Of tens of thousands of clones in the sample, 86% were seen once. The V and J ends lost 3 bases and 3 bases respectively, with 8 bases between them. The CDR3 has 13 residues. This clonotype originated in a woman at least 80 years old with acute or convalescent COVID-19. The V gene is TRBV12-3 or TRBV12-4, the J gene TRBJ1-1; D gene unclear. Input material: peripheral blood. The CDR3 nucleotides are TGTGCCAGCAGTTTTGAGACTCACACTGAAGCTTTCTTT. The encoded protein is CASSFETHTEAFF.